This note documents a single T cell receptor (beta chain) sequence. No antigen is known for it. This CDR3 region has 13 residues. Trimming stripped 9 bases from V and 5 bases from J, with 16 bases between. Germline values: CDR1 LNHDA, CDR2 SQIVND (reference sequence). The data originate from a study of T cell responses to AZD1222 COVID-19 vaccine. Study-wide points: Two AZD1222 doses significantly raised spike-specific TCR breadth and depth over controls. Seropositive AZD1222 recipients at baseline numbered only six or seven. Donors skewed white British and female; clonal diversity was possibly underestimated. Distributed over spike, vaccine-associated CD4 TCRs predominated at 160-218 and 743-854.

Profiling relied on immunoSEQ multiplex PCR, and the TCRdb table lists in-frame clones only, not all of them. The table includes 40,000 to 45,000 clones, just under 80% detected once. The genes are TRBV19 and TRBJ1-1; D gene ambiguous. This receptor was taken from an adult who received the MenACWY meningococcal vaccine as a control. The starting material was peripheral blood, obtained 28 days after the second dose of the MenACWY control vaccine. CDR3 sequence (DNA): TGTGCCAGCTCCCCTTTAGGAGGGACTGAAGCTTTCTTT. Translated, it gives CASSPLGGTEAFF.